This TCR beta chain stems from a study of T-cell memory formation after mild COVID-19. V lost 7 bases and J lost 5; bases outside the gene matches: 15. The CDR3 is made up of 16 amino acids. Germline loops: CDR1 MNHEY, CDR2 SMNVEV (reference sequence). In TCRdb, the 5' RACE reads were re-called with MiXCR into one record per CDR3 protein. The data hold about 350,000 distinct CDR3 sequences, with approximately 27% observed a single time. The chain couples TRBV27 to TRBJ2-5; 8 positions match TRBD2. Specimen: PBMCs or a T cell subset sorted from them (not recorded which). This clonotype was sampled from an adult woman who had mild COVID-19 (a few samples of this study predate the infection). Cell type and time point are not known. CDR3 bases: TGTGCCAGCAACCCGATGGGTAGCGGGGTGCGGGAGACCCAGTACTTC. Its protein product is CASNPMGSGVRETQYF.